This TCR beta chain is from a study of brain T cells in children with intractable seizures. Study-wide results and caveats: Clones missing pre-surgery may reflect undersampling of that blood sample. Patients' HCMV serostatus was unknown; virus specificity rests on CDR3 similarity alone.

V was clipped by 8 bases and J by 0 bases, with 8 bases between them. CDR3 length: 13 amino acids. Germline CDR1 reads MNHEY; CDR2 reads SVGAGI. The data were produced by immunoSEQ multiplex PCR, yet TCRdb's version contains in-frame clones alone and is incomplete. The sample consists of 300,000 to 400,000 clones, 93% of them appearing once. Regarding this clone: What it binds is not known.

The time point denotes: blood from clinic visit 5 months post-surgery; TSC patient then seizure free. Only cases whose brain tissue showed the highest T cell transcript signatures were sequenced. The V and J genes are TRBV6-5 and TRBJ1-5; D gene ambiguous. The sample consisted of peripheral blood, taken 4 to 6 months after surgery. This receptor was taken from a boy less than two years old with tuberous sclerosis and intractable seizures. The CDR3 loop is CASSADSNQPQHF. CDR3 DNA: TGTGCCAGCTCGGCAGATAGCAATCAGCCCCAGCATTTT.